The sequence of this T cell receptor (beta chain) was determined in a study of T cell changes during pregnancy in multiple sclerosis. Germline V gene lookup returns CDR1 MDHEN and CDR2 SYDVKM. This CDR3 region has 14 residues. V lost 7 bases, J lost 3 bases, and 16 bases lay in between. Assay used: immunoSEQ multiplex PCR; TCRdb lists only in-frame clones, some missing. Of under 110,000 clones listed, 80% to 95% are singletons. This clonotype was obtained from a female donor with multiple sclerosis, enrolled in a pregnancy study. The sample was peripheral blood, taken in the second trimester of pregnancy. The chain has TRBV28 and TRBJ2-7; D unresolved. The CDR3 DNA reads TGTGCCAGCACCCCTAGTTTAGGTATCTACGAGCAGTACTTC. Encoded protein: CASTPSLGIYEQYF.